These T cell receptor beta chains were read from a single sample in a study of T-cell reconstitution after alpha-beta-depleted transplantation in children. TCRdb re-called the PCR reads with MiXCR, one entry per CDR3 protein. There are approximately 300,000 distinct CDR3 sequences in the sample; nearly 8% occur only once, and approximately 8.6% lies in the top ten. The specimen was peripheral blood, collected 360 days after TCRalphabeta/CD19-depleted stem cell transplant. The receptor set was obtained from a female patient between 2 and 15 years old who had a stem cell transplant for Fanconi anemia, so the T cells may come from the graft donor. Both conserved end residues are part of each CDR3. Each record gives: clone size, J gene, D gene, V gene, CDR3 protein, CDR3 DNA. D genes are given only for firm matches. Clone size is stated in some rows and not others, as once, few, many or a class when expanded.

- | TRBJ2-7 | - | TRBV18 | CASSPREDYEQYF | TGTGCCAGCTCCCCAAGGGAGGACTACGAGCAGTACTTC
many | TRBJ1-2 | - | TRBV20-1 | CSAMRPYGYTF | TGCAGTGCTATGAGGCCCTATGGCTACACCTTC
few | TRBJ1-2 | TRBD1 | TRBV29-1 | CSVEAPGQDDGYTF | TGCAGCGTTGAAGCCCCCGGACAGGACGACGGCTACACCTTC
many | TRBJ2-4 | - | TRBV5-1 | CASSFLPGGAAKNIQYF | TGCGCCAGCAGCTTTCTTCCTGGGGGGGCGGCCAAAAACATTCAGTACTTC
many | TRBJ1-2 | - | TRBV15 | CATSRDRLRSSDGYTF | TGTGCCACCAGCAGAGATCGGTTGCGCAGTAGCGATGGCTACACCTTC
few | TRBJ2-1 | TRBD2 | TRBV27 | CASSPGTRNEQFF | TGTGCCAGCAGCCCCGGGACTAGAAATGAGCAGTTCTTC
once | TRBJ2-7 | - | TRBV6-2/TRBV6-3 | CASSPNRPTPYEQYF | TGTGCCAGCAGTCCAAACAGGCCTACCCCCTACGAGCAGTACTTC
many | TRBJ1-5 | - | TRBV28 | CASSQTDDSVSNQPQHF | TGTGCCAGCAGTCAAACGGACGACTCGGTCTCCAATCAGCCCCAGCATTTT
few | TRBJ1-2 | - | TRBV6-2/TRBV6-3 | CASSYSLHPDRYYGYTF | TGTGCCAGCAGTTACTCCTTACACCCCGACAGATACTATGGCTACACCTTC
few | TRBJ2-1 | TRBD2 | TRBV7-8 | CASSLVAGLAFHEQFF | TGTGCCAGCAGCTTAGTTGCGGGACTAGCTTTCCATGAGCAGTTCTTC
many | TRBJ2-1 | - | TRBV28 | CASSFEQGSSYNEQFF | TGTGCCAGCAGTTTTGAACAGGGTAGCTCCTACAATGAGCAGTTCTTC
many | TRBJ1-2 | - | TRBV28 | CASSLVSLGSYTF | TGTGCCAGCAGTTTGGTCAGCTTGGGAAGCTACACCTTC
- | TRBJ1-1 | TRBD1 | TRBV20-1 | CSAWDRGNTEAFF | TGCAGTGCTTGGGACAGGGGGAACACTGAAGCTTTCTTT
many | TRBJ2-7 | TRBD1 | TRBV20-1 | CSAYWDSPYEQYF | TGCAGTGCTTACTGGGACAGTCCCTACGAGCAGTACTTC
few | TRBJ2-7 | TRBD1 | TRBV6-5 | CTSSYSWPGTELPRQYF | TGTACCAGCAGTTACTCCTGGCCGGGGACAGAGCTCCCTCGGCAGTACTTC
- | TRBJ1-6 | - | TRBV28 | CASSLVRIRQKSSYNSPLHF | TGTGCCAGCAGTTTGGTCAGGATCAGACAAAAGAGCTCCTATAATTCACCCCTCCACTTT
- | TRBJ2-5 | - | TRBV7-3 | CASSSDRPQETQYF | TGTGCCAGCAGCTCCGACAGGCCCCAAGAGACCCAGTACTTC
few | TRBJ1-6 | - | TRBV12-3/TRBV12-4 | CASSFRGNNSPLHF | TGTGCCAGCAGTTTTCGGGGGAATAATTCACCCCTCCACTTT
many | TRBJ2-3 | - | TRBV20-1 | CSAQSGTRTDTQYF | TGCAGTGCCCAGAGCGGGACACGCACAGATACGCAGTATTTT
many | TRBJ2-5 | - | TRBV9 | CASSVGGASGPMGTQYF | TGTGCCAGCAGCGTAGGGGGGGCTAGCGGTCCTATGGGGACCCAGTACTTC
- | TRBJ1-5 | - | TRBV12-3/TRBV12-4 | CDSSLFAQPQHF | TGTGACAGCAGTTTATTCGCTCAGCCCCAGCATTTT
many | TRBJ2-3 | TRBD2 | TRBV25-1 | CASSVAGGITDTQYF | TGTGCCAGCAGTGTAGCGGGGGGAATCACAGATACGCAGTATTTT
- | TRBJ1-5 | - | TRBV10-3 | CAISESGSRQAQHF | TGTGCCATCAGTGAGTCTGGGAGTCGTCAGGCCCAGCATTTT
many | TRBJ2-5 | TRBD2 | TRBV6-1 | CASRTTSGGETQYF | TGTGCCAGCAGAACCACTAGCGGGGGGGAGACCCAGTACTTC
once | TRBJ1-3 | - | TRBV3-1 | CASSIQASSGNTIYF | TGTGCCAGCAGCATACAGGCCTCCTCTGGAAACACCATATATTTT
few | TRBJ2-1 | TRBD2 | TRBV7-9 | CASSGSGGVSDEQFF | TGTGCCAGCAGTGGGTCGGGGGGGGTTTCGGATGAGCAGTTCTTC
- | TRBJ2-1 | TRBD2 | TRBV12-3/TRBV12-4 | CAISFVFSTSGKFYNEQFF | TGTGCCATCAGTTTCGTGTTTTCGACTAGCGGGAAATTCTACAATGAGCAGTTCTTC
- | TRBJ1-2 | TRBD1 | TRBV19 | CASSDRESAYTF | TGTGCCAGTAGCGACAGGGAATCTGCCTACACCTTC
few | TRBJ1-1 | - | TRBV6-5 | CASSYSVAGDTEAFF | TGTGCCAGCAGTTACTCCGTCGCTGGGGACACTGAAGCTTTCTTT
few | TRBJ1-1 | - | TRBV4-2 | CASSQQRNTEAFF | TGTGCCAGCAGCCAACAGAGGAACACTGAAGCTTTCTTT
many | TRBJ2-3 | TRBD2 | TRBV5-1 | CAAAVAGGSDTQYF | TGCGCCGCCGCCGTGGCGGGGGGCTCAGATACGCAGTATTTT
- | TRBJ2-7 | - | TRBV20-1 | CSASHHEQYF | TGCAGTGCTAGCCATCACGAGCAGTACTTC
many | TRBJ2-2 | - | TRBV2 | CASSEAQTFGLNTGELFF | TGTGCCAGCAGTGAAGCCCAGACGTTTGGGCTTAACACCGGGGAGCTGTTTTTT
many | TRBJ2-5 | - | TRBV28 | CASSSDKKYQETQYF | TGTGCCAGCAGTTCTGATAAAAAGTACCAAGAGACCCAGTACTTC
few | TRBJ2-1 | TRBD2 | TRBV20-1 | CSARAPRSGGAHDEQFF | TGCAGTGCTAGAGCACCTCGTAGCGGGGGGGCCCACGATGAGCAGTTCTTC
many | TRBJ2-1 | - | TRBV12-3/TRBV12-4 | CASSPIVPGRHEQFF | TGTGCCAGCAGCCCAATCGTTCCAGGGAGACATGAGCAGTTCTTC
many | TRBJ2-2 | - | TRBV15 | CATSRDEGGYTGELFF | TGTGCCACCAGCAGAGATGAGGGGGGGTACACCGGGGAGCTGTTTTTT
- | TRBJ1-2 | - | TRBV19 | CASIHSTKNYGYTF | TGTGCCAGTATCCACTCGACAAAGAACTATGGCTACACCTTC
many | TRBJ2-3 | TRBD2 | TRBV18 | CASSPQVGLAGLSTDTQYF | TGTGCCAGCTCACCACAGGTTGGTCTAGCGGGGCTTAGCACAGATACGCAGTATTTT
- | TRBJ2-7 | TRBD2 | TRBV6-4 | CASSGTSDNEQYF | TGTGCCAGCAGTGGGACTAGCGATAACGAGCAGTACTTC
few | TRBJ2-1 | - | TRBV20-1 | CSAIARDPAGHEQFF | TGCAGTGCTATAGCGAGGGACCCGGCGGGGCATGAGCAGTTCTTC
many | TRBJ2-3 | - | TRBV7-9 | CASSLNPKLYF | TGTGCCAGCAGCTTAAATCCCAAGTTGTATTTT
- | TRBJ2-7 | - | TRBV10-3 | CAISVPTSYEQYF | TGTGCCATCAGTGTCCCCACTTCCTACGAGCAGTACTTC
many | TRBJ1-2 | - | TRBV20-1 | CSASLGVNYGYTF | TGCAGTGCTAGTCTGGGGGTTAACTATGGCTACACCTTC
many | TRBJ2-3 | - | TRBV28 | CASSLWQETDTQYF | TGTGCCAGCAGTTTGTGGCAGGAGACAGATACGCAGTATTTT